The rows below give T cell receptor beta chains drawn from one sample of a study of breast tumors, draining lymph nodes, adjacent tissues. TCRdb processed the multiplex PCR reads anew with MiXCR; each CDR3 protein has one entry. The sample has tens of thousands of distinct CDR3 sequences, almost 70% seen once. Sequences were obtained from tumor-adjacent breast tissue. The receptors shown here come from a female donor with breast cancer. Some clones in this sample may be carry-over from other donors' samples. CDR3s include the opening cysteine and the closing phenylalanine or tryptophan. A D gene is named only where the DNA matches it firmly. Some rows have no size entry. The others give once, few or many, or a class for an expanded clone.

>12|TRBV27|.|TRBJ2-7|.
TGTGCCACACTCGGTCCCTCGGGCGAGCAGTACTTC
CATLGPSGEQYF
>15|TRBV6-1|TRBD2|TRBJ2-7|.
TGTGCCAGCAGGGACCAAGCGGGAGGCTCCTACGAGCAGTACTTC
CASRDQAGGSYEQYF
>15|TRBV9|.|TRBJ1-2|.
TGTGCCAGCAGCGTAGAGCCAGGAACAGGCTATGGCTACACCTTC
CASSVEPGTGYGYTF
>14|TRBV5-1|TRBD2|TRBJ2-1|.
TGCGCCAGCCGGGCAGCGGGAGAATACAATGAGCAGTTCTTC
CASRAAGEYNEQFF
>16|TRBV11-3|.|TRBJ2-3|.
TGTGCCAGCAGCTTATCTTTCGATAGGGGAGGCGATACGCAGTATTTT
CASSLSFDRGGDTQYF
>15|TRBV7-8|.|TRBJ1-6|medium-sized
TGTGCCAGCAGCTTTGAGGTTGGGTATAATTCACCCCTCCACTTT
CASSFEVGYNSPLHF
>16|TRBV11-2|.|TRBJ2-1|.
TGTGCCAGCAGCTTAAATTTCGGAGGGGGCTACAATGAGCAGTTCTTC
CASSLNFGGGYNEQFF
>14|TRBV3-1|.|TRBJ2-7|.
TGTGCCAGCAGCCCCGGGACTCCTCTAGGGGAGCAGTACTTC
CASSPGTPLGEQYF
>13|TRBV19|.|TRBJ1-6|many
TGTGCCAGTGGCAGGGACCATAATTCACCCCTCCACTTT
CASGRDHNSPLHF
>12|TRBV29-1|TRBD2|TRBJ2-7|.
TGCAGCGCCGGTAGCGGGATAGGCGAGCAGTACTTC
CSAGSGIGEQYF
>16|TRBV11-2|.|TRBJ2-7|.
TGTGCCAGCACCCAAGGGGGGGGGATCCACCCCTACGAGCAGTACTTC
CASTQGGGIHPYEQYF
>14|TRBV2|.|TRBJ2-1|.
TGTGCCACAAAGCAAACGGGAGTCTCTGATGAGCAGTTCTTC
CATKQTGVSDEQFF
>13|TRBV20-1|.|TRBJ2-7|.
TGCAGTGCTAGAGGTGGACATGACTACGAGCAGTACTTC
CSARGGHDYEQYF
>13|TRBV20-1|.|TRBJ2-7|.
TGCAGTGCTAGAGTCGGGAGTGCCTACGAGCAGTACTTC
CSARVGSAYEQYF
>14|TRBV19|TRBD1|TRBJ1-6|.
TGTGCCAGTAGTGGACAGGGGGCAGGTTCACCCCTCCACTTT
CASSGQGAGSPLHF
>15|TRBV7-8|.|TRBJ2-7|once
TGTGCCAGCAGCTTAGATCCGTACAGGGTCTACGAGCAGTACTTC
CASSLDPYRVYEQYF
>16|TRBV20-1|TRBD1|TRBJ2-1|.
TGCAGTGCTACCAAACCCGGACAGGGGATGTACAATGAGCAGTTCTTC
CSATKPGQGMYNEQFF
>12|TRBV19|.|TRBJ1-6|medium-sized
TGTGCCAGTAGTATAGGGCCCACACCCCTCCACTTT
CASSIGPTPLHF
>17|TRBV4-1|.|TRBJ1-2|medium-sized
TGCGCCAGCAGCCCCTTGGGCCCTGGGGGGGGTGCTGGTGGCTACACCTTC
CASSPLGPGGGAGGYTF
>16|TRBV12-3/TRBV12-4|.|TRBJ2-5|.
TGTGCCAGCAGATCACGGTGGGACCTTCCACAAGAGACCCAGTACTTC
CASRSRWDLPQETQYF
>16|TRBV7-8|TRBD1|TRBJ2-1|.
TGTGCCAGCAGCGCCCGGACAGGGTTATCCTACAATGAGCAGTTCTTC
CASSARTGLSYNEQFF
>15|TRBV25-1|.|TRBJ2-2|.
TGTGCCAGCTCACCACGGGAAGCTAACACCGGGGAGCTGTTTTTT
CASSPREANTGELFF
>14|TRBV6-5|TRBD1|TRBJ2-7|.
TGTGCCAGCAGTCGCCCGGGACAGGGATACGAGCAGTACTTC
CASSRPGQGYEQYF